The sequence of this TCR beta chain was determined in a study of blood T cell repertoires in COVID-19. Study-level background: Acute-phase and convalescent COVID-19 samples originated in the United States, Italy and Spain. The analysed material was cDNA or gDNA that came from T cells, B-cell-depleted T cells, or PBMCs.

The CDR3 runs 14 residues. Germline V lookup: CDR1 SGHNT, CDR2 YYREEE (reference sequence). V was clipped by 3 bases and J by 1 base, with 11 bases between them. A note on this clone: At the DNA level, this CDR3 is encoded by other sequences in the same sample as well.

Authors' processing steps: Amplification of reference gene primers provided the estimated nucleated cell counts. Clones were read by immunoSEQ multiplex PCR, and TCRdb kept only the in-frame ones, dropping some. Clone size and V and J calls were adopted from that table, with D and trimming inferred from the DNA. Among approximately 470,000 clones listed, 70% to 90% were seen once. The chain is built from TRBV5-4 and TRBJ2-7, with a tentative D call TRBD1 (6 bases). Sequenced: peripheral blood. The sequence came from a human donor in a cohort sampled during active COVID-19. In DNA, the CDR3 is TGTGCCAGCAGCTCCGGGCAGGGGTCCTACGAGCAGTACTTC. Translation: CASSSGQGSYEQYF.